Shown below are 16 T cell receptor beta chains from a single sample sequenced in a study of T cell changes during pregnancy in multiple sclerosis. Measured with immunoSEQ multiplex PCR; TCRdb has only the in-frame clones, and not every one. This table holds around 42,000 clones, around 90% found once. Specimen: CD4+ T cells from peripheral blood mononuclear cells, collected in the third trimester of pregnancy. These receptors all stem from a female donor with multiple sclerosis, enrolled in a pregnancy study.

The rearrangement uses TRBV5-4 and TRBJ2-3; the match to TRBD2 covers 7 bases. The CDR3 covers 15 residues. Germline assignment: CDR1 SGHNT and CDR2 YYREEE (reference sequence). The V segment lost 5 bases and the J segment 1 base; nucleotides outside the gene matches: 7. Here the CDR3 DNA reads TGTGCCAGCAGGCTAGGGACTACGGGCACAGATACGCAGTATTTT. It translates to CASRLGTTGTDTQYF.

CDR3 protein: CASSDPGGSTTDTQYF. The CDR3, as DNA: TGTGCCAGCAGCGACCCAGGGGGGTCCACCACAGATACGCAGTATTTT. This rearrangement joins TRBV7-9 to TRBJ2-3; weak D call: TRBD1 (7 bases). Trimming cost V 5 bases and J 2 bases, with 17 bases left between them. The CDR3 loop spans 16 amino acids. Per germline, CDR1 SEHNR and CDR2 FQNEAQ (reference sequence).

The chain carries TRBV11-2 and TRBJ1-4; 9 bases fit TRBD1. CDR1 and CDR2 (germline): SGHAT, FQNNGV. The CDR3 is 14 amino acids. Losses at the gene ends were 4 bases for V and 7 bases for J; bases not matched to a gene: 4. The CDR3 coding sequence is TGTGCCAGCAGCTGGACAGGGGCCATTGAAAAACTGTTTTTT. As protein: CASSWTGAIEKLFF.

This sequence joins TRBV13 and TRBJ2-7, with 10 bases identical to TRBD2. V dropped 5 bases and J dropped 4; count of bases not matched to a gene: 14. The length of the CDR3 is 17 residues. CDR1 and CDR2 from the germline V gene are PRHDT and FYEKMQ (reference sequence). CDR3 bases: TGTGCCAGCAGCCCCCAAGCGGGAGGGCCGATTAGTTACGAGCAGTACTTC. Amino acid sequence: CASSPQAGGPISYEQYF. The full variable domain, completed using reference TRBV13 and TRBJ2-7, is AAGVIQSPRHLIKEKRETATLKCYPIPRHDTVYWYQQGPGQDPQFLISFYEKMQSDKGSIPDRFSAQQFSDYHSELNMSSLELGDSALYFCASSPQAGGPISYEQYFGPGTRLTVT.

This clone was detected once. The J gene is TRBJ1-1, the V gene TRBV18, with TRBD1 as a possible D gene (5 bases). Germline CDR1 is KGHSH and CDR2 is LQKENI. V was trimmed by 3 bases and J by 0 bases, leaving 20 bases between them. This CDR3 contains 18 residues. In DNA form, the CDR3 reads TGTGCCAGCTCACCGTCCCGACAGAACAACGTTATGAACACTGAAGCTTTCTTT. Its protein is CASSPSRQNNVMNTEAFF. Complete variable domain (other parts from reference TRBV18 and TRBJ1-1): NAGVMQNPRHLVRRRGQEARLRCSPMKGHSHVYWYRQLPEEGLKFMVYLQKENIIDESGMPKERFSAEFPKEGPSILRIQQVVRGDSAAYFCASSPSRQNNVMNTEAFFGQGTRLTVV.

This rearrangement joins TRBV14 to TRBJ2-1; TRBD1 is a possible D gene (5 bases). The CDR3 has 17 amino acids. CDR1 SGHDN and CDR2 FVKESK come from the germline V gene. V gave up 1 base and J gave up 0 bases, with 13 bases separating them. Here the CDR3 DNA reads TGTGCCAGCAGCCAAGGAAGGGGCATATACTCCTACAATGAGCAGTTCTTC. This sequence encodes CASSQGRGIYSYNEQFF.

This CDR3 is CASSWGLAGTQYF. The CDR3 nucleotides read TGTGCCAGCAGCTGGGGACTAGCGGGTACGCAGTATTTT. The rearrangement links TRBV27 to TRBJ2-3; 12 positions agree with TRBD2. With 6 bases clipped from V and 8 bases from J, the junction kept 3 bases outside the gene matches. This CDR3 region has 13 residues. Germline CDR1 is MNHEY and CDR2 is SMNVEV (reference sequence).

The rearrangement uses TRBV7-2 and TRBJ2-7, with TRBD2 matching 10 bases. After removal of 6 bases from V and 2 bases from J, the junction contained 7 bases not matched to a gene. The CDR3 spans 15 residues. Germline CDR1 SGHTA, CDR2 FQGNSA. The CDR3 bases are TGTGCCAGCAGTTTCCTAGCGGGGGAGACCTACGAGCAGTACTTC. This translates into CASSFLAGETYEQYF.

This clone was counted only a few times. The rearrangement joins TRBV27 to TRBJ2-7, with D possibly matching TRBD2 (6 bases). V was shortened by 5 bases and J by 0 bases, with 11 bases between the two germline ends. This CDR3 has 14 amino acids. CDR1 MNHEY and CDR2 SMNVEV come from the germline V gene (reference sequence). CDR3 residues: CASSPMGLSYEQYF. The DNA of the CDR3 is TGTGCCAGCAGTCCCATGGGACTCTCCTACGAGCAGTACTTC.

The V and J genes are TRBV5-6 and TRBJ1-1, with D perhaps TRBD1 (5 bases). The CDR3 is made up of 14 amino acids. Germline CDR1 and CDR2: SGHDT and YYEEEE. Trimming shortened V by 5 bases and J by 3 bases, and 14 bases separated the two germline ends. CDR3 region: CASRAAEGHTEAFF. The DNA for the CDR3 is TGTGCCAGCAGAGCCGCGGAGGGACACACTGAAGCTTTCTTT.

This sequence joins TRBV18 and TRBJ1-2; perhaps TRBD1 as D (5 bases). Germline lookup yields CDR1 KGHSH and CDR2 LQKENI. V lost 3 bases, J lost 0 bases, and 5 bases lay in between. This CDR3 spans 13 amino acids. The CDR3 region has the DNA TGTGCCAGCTCACCGGACACTAACTATGGCTACACCTTC. Its protein is CASSPDTNYGYTF.

This rearrangement joins TRBV7-8 to TRBJ2-1; TRBD2 matches 7 bases. Trimming cost V 8 bases and J 2 bases; bases outside gene matches: 6. This CDR3 region has 14 residues. From germline, CDR1 is SGHVS and CDR2 FQNEAQ. CDR3: CASRVGLAYNEQFF. DNA for the CDR3: TGTGCCAGCCGAGTAGGACTAGCCTACAATGAGCAGTTCTTC.

J is TRBJ2-5 and V is TRBV4-1, with 10 bases aligning to TRBD1. The germline V gene encodes CDR1 MGHRA and CDR2 YSYEKL. The CDR3 totals 16 residues. J lost 3 bases, V lost 1 base, and 5 bases had no gene match. Here the CDR3 DNA reads TGCGCCAGCAGCCAAGGACAGGGGGCAGGGGAAGAGACCCAGTACTTC. Its translation is CASSQGQGAGEETQYF.

V is TRBV11-3 and J is TRBJ2-1, with 7 positions matching TRBD2. CDR3 length: 14 amino acids. Trimming cost V 0 bases and J 5 bases; bases outside gene matches: 1. CDR1 is SGHNT, CDR2 YENEEA, per germline. CDR3 residues: CASSLDAGDNEQFF. The CDR3 region has the DNA TGTGCCAGCAGCTTAGACGCGGGAGACAATGAGCAGTTCTTC.

The V and J genes are TRBV28 and TRBJ2-5, with TRBD2 as a possible D gene (6 bases). The V end lost 8 bases, the J end lost 5 bases, and 18 bases lay between the germline ends. This CDR3 contains 14 residues. Looked up from germline, CDR1 is MDHEN and CDR2 is SYDVKM. The CDR3 DNA reads TGTGCCAGCGGGCCGGGACTCTCGGGGGAGACCCAGTACTTC. Translating gives CASGPGLSGETQYF.

The CDR3 nucleotides read TGTGCCAGCTCACCATCGGGCCAGGGGACAGATACGCAGTATTTT. This gives the protein CASSPSGQGTDTQYF. This chain connects TRBV18 to TRBJ2-3; D perhaps matches TRBD1 (6 bases). The ends were cut back, 2 bases at V and 3 bases at J, with 12 bases in the middle. Germline V CDR1 and CDR2: KGHSH, LQKENI. The CDR3 runs to 15 residues.